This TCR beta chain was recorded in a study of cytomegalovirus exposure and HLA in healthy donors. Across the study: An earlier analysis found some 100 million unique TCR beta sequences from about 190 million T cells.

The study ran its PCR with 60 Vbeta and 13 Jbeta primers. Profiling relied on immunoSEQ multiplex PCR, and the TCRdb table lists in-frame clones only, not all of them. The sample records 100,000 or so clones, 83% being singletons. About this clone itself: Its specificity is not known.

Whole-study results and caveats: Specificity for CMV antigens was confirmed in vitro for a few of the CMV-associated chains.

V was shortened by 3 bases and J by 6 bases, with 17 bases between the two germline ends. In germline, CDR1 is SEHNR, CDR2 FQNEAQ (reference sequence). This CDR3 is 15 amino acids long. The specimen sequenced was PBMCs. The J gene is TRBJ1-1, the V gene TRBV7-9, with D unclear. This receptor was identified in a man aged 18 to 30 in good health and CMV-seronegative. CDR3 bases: TGTGCCAGCAGCTTTCCGAGGGTACCACCCCCTGAAGCTTTCTTT. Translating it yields CASSFPRVPPPEAFF.